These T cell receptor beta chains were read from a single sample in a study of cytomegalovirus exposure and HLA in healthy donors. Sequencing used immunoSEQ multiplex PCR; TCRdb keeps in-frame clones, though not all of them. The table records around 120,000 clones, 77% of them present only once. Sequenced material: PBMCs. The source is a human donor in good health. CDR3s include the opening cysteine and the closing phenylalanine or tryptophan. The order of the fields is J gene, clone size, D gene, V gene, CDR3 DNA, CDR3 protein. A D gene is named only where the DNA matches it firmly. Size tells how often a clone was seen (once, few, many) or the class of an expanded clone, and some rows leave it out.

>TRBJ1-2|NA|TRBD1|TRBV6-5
TGTGCCAGCAGTTTTGGCCGGGACAGGGGAGTGGAGGGCTACACCTTC
CASSFGRDRGVEGYTF
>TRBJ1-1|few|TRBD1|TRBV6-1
TGTGCCAGCAGGGTGGACAGGATGGTTGCTGAAGCTTTCTTT
CASRVDRMVAEAFF
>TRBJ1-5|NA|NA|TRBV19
TGTGCCAGTAGTATAGTATTCGGCAGGGAAGATCAGCCCCAGCATTTT
CASSIVFGREDQPQHF
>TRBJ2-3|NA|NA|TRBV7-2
TGTGCCAGCAGCTTAGACGGACAGAGCACAGATACGCAGTATTTT
CASSLDGQSTDTQYF
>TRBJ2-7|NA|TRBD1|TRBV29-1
TGCAGCGTTGAAAGGGACAGGACTGCCGAGCAGTACTTC
CSVERDRTAEQYF
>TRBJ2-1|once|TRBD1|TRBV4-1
TGCGCCAGCAGCCACCCCGGACAGGGAAACAATGAGCAGTTCTTC
CASSHPGQGNNEQFF
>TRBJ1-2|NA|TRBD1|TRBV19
TGTGCCAGTAGTACCGCCGGGACAGGGAATCATGGCTACACCTTC
CASSTAGTGNHGYTF
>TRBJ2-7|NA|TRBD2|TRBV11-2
TGTGCCAGCAGCTTACGGGGGGGCAGGGAATACGAGCAGTACTTC
CASSLRGGREYEQYF
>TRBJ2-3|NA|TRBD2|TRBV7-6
TGTGCCAGCAGCTTAGGAAGCGGGGGGATCACAGATACGCAGTATTTT
CASSLGSGGITDTQYF
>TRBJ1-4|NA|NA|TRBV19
TGTGCCAGTAGTATTAGTGAAGTTGAAAAACTGTTTTTT
CASSISEVEKLFF
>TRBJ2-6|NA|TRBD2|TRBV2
TGTGCCAGGGGGGAGGGTGGGGGTTCTGGGGCCAACGGCCTGACTTTC
CARGEGGGSGANGLTF
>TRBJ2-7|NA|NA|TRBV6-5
TGTGCCAGCATGGCGGGTTCCTCCTACGAGCAGTACTTC
CASMAGSSYEQYF
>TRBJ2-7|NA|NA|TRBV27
TGTGCCAGCAGTTTGTGGAAGTCGGGGATGTACGAGCAGTACTTC
CASSLWKSGMYEQYF
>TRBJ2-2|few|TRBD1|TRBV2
TGTGCCAGCAGAGGGACAGGGGGCACCGGGGAGCTGTTTTTT
CASRGTGGTGELFF
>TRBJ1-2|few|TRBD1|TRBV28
TGTGCCAGCAGTTTAAGCGGGACAGGTCACTATGGCTACACCTTC
CASSLSGTGHYGYTF
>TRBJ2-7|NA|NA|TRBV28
TGTGCCAGCAGATGGGGGGGCAACTACGAGCAGTACTTC
CASRWGGNYEQYF
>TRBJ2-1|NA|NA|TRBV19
TGTGCCAGTGGGCGACCCTCGAGTACTGAGCAGTTCTTC
CASGRPSSTEQFF
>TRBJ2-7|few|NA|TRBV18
TGTGCCAGCTCACTTTCGAAGGGAGACGAGCAGTACTTC
CASSLSKGDEQYF
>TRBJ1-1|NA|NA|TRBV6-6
TGTGCCAGCAGTCCGCAGGTCGGGGCGGGGGACACTGAAGCTTTCTTT
CASSPQVGAGDTEAFF
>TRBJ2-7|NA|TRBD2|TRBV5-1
TGCGCCAGCAGCTTGGACGGTAGCGGGGTCGGGGACGAGCAGTACTTC
CASSLDGSGVGDEQYF
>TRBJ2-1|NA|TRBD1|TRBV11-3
TGTGCCAGCAGCTTAGAGGGGACAGGGGAGTACAATGAGCAGTTCTTC
CASSLEGTGEYNEQFF
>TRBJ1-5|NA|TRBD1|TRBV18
TGTGCCAGCTCACCGATAGGACAGGGGGACGGTCAGCCCCAGCATTTT
CASSPIGQGDGQPQHF
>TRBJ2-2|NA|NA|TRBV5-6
TGTGCCAGCAGCTTGGGGGCGTTACTCGGCGGGGAGCTGTTTTTT
CASSLGALLGGELFF
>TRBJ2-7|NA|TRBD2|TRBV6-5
TGTGCCAGCAGCCCTATGGGACTAATCTCCTACGAGCAGTACTTC
CASSPMGLISYEQYF
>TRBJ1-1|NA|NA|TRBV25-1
TGTGCCAGCAGTGATATGATAGGGGCCAGTAAGAGCCGGGCTTTCTTT
CASSDMIGASKSRAFF
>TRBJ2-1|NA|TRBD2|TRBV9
TGTGCCAGCAGCCTAGCGGGAGTGGGATTTGAGCAGTTCTTC
CASSLAGVGFEQFF
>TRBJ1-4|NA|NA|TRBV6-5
TGTGCCAGCAGGGAAGGGGTCTTTGAAAAACTGTTTTTT
CASREGVFEKLFF
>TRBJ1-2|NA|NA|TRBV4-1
TGCGCCAGCAGCCAAGATCGCGGGGGTTCTACATATGGCTACACCTTC
CASSQDRGGSTYGYTF
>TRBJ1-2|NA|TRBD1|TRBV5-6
TGTGCCAGCAGCCGGGACAGAAGTAACTATGGCTACACCTTC
CASSRDRSNYGYTF
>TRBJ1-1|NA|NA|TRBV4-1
TGCGCCAGCAGCCAAGAGGAGAGCACTGAAGCTTTCTTT
CASSQEESTEAFF
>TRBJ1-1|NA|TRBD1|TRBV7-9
TGTGCCAGCAGCCGGACAGGGGACACTGAAGCTTTCTTT
CASSRTGDTEAFF